The clone carrying this T cell receptor beta chain was detected a few times. Its antigen is not known. TCRdb re-called the 5' RACE reads through MiXCR, storing one row per CDR3 protein. Of 300,000 to 400,000 distinct CDR3 sequences listed, over 13% are singletons. The CDR3 has 16 residues. Germline values: CDR1 SGHRS, CDR2 YFSETQ. V was clipped by 1 base and J by 2 bases; unmatched bases: 1. This record comes from a study of T-cell memory formation after mild COVID-19. The study, taken as a whole, reports: Mostly located in CM and EM were contracting CD4+ clones, with contracting CD8+ clones located in EMRA. Clones contracting over day 15 to 85 were CD4/CD8 balanced, with later expanders leaning CD4+.

The source of this sequence is a man in his late teens or twenties who had mild COVID-19 (a few samples of this study predate the infection). Cell type and time point are not known. This rearrangement joins TRBV5-1 to TRBJ2-3; TRBD2 matches at 13 bases. The sequenced sample consisted of PBMCs or a T cell subset sorted from them (not recorded which). This CDR3 reads CASSLTSGGATDTQYF. Written as DNA, the CDR3 is TGCGCCAGCAGCTTGACTAGCGGGGGGGCCACAGATACGCAGTATTTT.